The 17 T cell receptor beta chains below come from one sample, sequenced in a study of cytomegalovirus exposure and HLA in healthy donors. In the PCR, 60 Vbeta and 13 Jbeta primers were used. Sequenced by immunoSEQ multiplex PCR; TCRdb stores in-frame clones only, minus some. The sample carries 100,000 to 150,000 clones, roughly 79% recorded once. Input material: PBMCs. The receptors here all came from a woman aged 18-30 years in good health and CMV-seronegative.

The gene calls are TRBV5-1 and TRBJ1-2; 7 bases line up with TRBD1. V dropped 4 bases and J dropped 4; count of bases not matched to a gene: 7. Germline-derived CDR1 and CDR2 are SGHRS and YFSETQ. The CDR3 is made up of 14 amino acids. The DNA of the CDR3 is TGCGCCAGCAGCCCGTACAGGGGAGGCTATGGCTACACCTTC. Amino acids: CASSPYRGGYGYTF.

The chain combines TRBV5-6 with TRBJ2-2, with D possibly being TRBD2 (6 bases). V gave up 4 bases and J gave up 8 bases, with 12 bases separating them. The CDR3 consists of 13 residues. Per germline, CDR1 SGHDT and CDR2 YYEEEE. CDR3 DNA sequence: TGTGCCAGCAGCCCCCTGGGGAGGGGGGAGCTGTTTTTT. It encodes CASSPLGRGELFF.

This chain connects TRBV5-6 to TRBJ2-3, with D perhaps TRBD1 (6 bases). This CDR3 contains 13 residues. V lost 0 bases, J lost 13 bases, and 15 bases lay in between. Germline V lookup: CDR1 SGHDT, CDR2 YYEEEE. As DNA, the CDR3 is TGTGCCAGCAGCTTGGTGGTGAATCCAGGGGAGTATTTT. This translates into CASSLVVNPGEYF.

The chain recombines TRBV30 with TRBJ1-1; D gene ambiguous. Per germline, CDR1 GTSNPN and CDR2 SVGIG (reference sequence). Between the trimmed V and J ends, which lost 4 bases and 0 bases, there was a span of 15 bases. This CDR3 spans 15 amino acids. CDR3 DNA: TGTGCCTGGAATCGGCGGCTACAAATGAACACTGAAGCTTTCTTT. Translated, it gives CAWNRRLQMNTEAFF.

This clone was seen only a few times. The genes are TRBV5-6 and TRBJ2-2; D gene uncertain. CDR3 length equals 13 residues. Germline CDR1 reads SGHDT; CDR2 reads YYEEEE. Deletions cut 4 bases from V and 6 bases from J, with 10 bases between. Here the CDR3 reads CASSPLFSGELFF. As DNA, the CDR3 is TGTGCCAGCAGCCCGCTATTCTCCGGGGAGCTGTTTTTT.

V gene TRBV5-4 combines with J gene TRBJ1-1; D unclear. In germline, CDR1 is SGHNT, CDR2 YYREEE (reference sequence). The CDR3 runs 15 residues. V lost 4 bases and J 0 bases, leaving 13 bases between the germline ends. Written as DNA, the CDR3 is TGTGCCAGCAGCCCGAACCCAGTTATGAACACTGAAGCTTTCTTT. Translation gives CASSPNPVMNTEAFF.

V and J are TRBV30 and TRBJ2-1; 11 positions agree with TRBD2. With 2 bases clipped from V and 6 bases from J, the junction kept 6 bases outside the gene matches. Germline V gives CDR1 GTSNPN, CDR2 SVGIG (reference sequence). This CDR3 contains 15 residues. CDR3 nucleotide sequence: TGTGCCTGGAGTCAGAATAGCGGGAGGGGCAATGAGCAGTTCTTC. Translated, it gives CAWSQNSGRGNEQFF.

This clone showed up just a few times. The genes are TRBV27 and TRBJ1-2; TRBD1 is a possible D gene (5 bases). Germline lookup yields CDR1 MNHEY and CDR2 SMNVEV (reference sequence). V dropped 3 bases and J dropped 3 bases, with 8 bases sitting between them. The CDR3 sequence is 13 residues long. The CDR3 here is CASSFAGDYGYTF. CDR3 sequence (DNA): TGTGCCAGCAGTTTCGCGGGGGACTATGGCTACACCTTC.

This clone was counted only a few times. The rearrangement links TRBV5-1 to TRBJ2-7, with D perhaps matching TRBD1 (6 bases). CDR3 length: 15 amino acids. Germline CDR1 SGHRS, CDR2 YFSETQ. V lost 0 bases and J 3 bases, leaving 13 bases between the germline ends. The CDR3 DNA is TGCGCCAGCAGCTTGGCGGCAGGGGCCCGCTACGAGCAGTACTTC. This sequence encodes CASSLAAGARYEQYF.

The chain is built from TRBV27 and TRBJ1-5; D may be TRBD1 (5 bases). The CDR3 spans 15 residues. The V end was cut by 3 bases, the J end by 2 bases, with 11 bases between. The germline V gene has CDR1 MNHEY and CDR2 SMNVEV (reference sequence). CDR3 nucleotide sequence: TGTGCCAGCAGTTTGACAGCGTGGGGCAATCAGCCCCAGCATTTT. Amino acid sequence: CASSLTAWGNQPQHF.

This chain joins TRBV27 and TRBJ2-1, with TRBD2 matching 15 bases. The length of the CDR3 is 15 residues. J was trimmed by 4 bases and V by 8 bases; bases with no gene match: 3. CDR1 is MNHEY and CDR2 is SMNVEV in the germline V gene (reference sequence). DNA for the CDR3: TGTGCCAGCCGGACTAGCGGGAGGGGGTACAATGAGCAGTTCTTC. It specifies CASRTSGRGYNEQFF.

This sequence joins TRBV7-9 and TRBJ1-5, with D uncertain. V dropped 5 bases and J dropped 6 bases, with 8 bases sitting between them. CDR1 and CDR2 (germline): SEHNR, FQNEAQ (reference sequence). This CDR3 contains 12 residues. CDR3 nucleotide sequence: TGTGCCAGCAGCAGAGATGCTCAGCCCCAGCATTTT. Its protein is CASSRDAQPQHF.

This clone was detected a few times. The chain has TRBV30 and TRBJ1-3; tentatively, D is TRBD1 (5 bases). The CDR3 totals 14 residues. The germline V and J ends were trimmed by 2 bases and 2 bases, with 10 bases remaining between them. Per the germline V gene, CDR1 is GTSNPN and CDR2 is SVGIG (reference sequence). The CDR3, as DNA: TGTGCCTGGAGTTTAAGGGGAACTGGAAACACCATATATTTT. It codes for CAWSLRGTGNTIYF.

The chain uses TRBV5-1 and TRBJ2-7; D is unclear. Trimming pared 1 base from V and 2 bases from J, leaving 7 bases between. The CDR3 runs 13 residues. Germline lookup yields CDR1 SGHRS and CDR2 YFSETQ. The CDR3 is CASSLRAAYEQYF. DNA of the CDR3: TGCGCCAGCAGCTTGCGAGCCGCCTACGAGCAGTACTTC.

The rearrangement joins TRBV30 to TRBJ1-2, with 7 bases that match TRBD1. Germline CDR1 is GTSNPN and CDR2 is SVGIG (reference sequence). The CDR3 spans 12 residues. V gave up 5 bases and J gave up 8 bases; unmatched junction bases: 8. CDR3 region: CAWSGGQWGYTF. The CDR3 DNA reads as TGTGCCTGGTCAGGGGGACAGTGGGGCTACACCTTC. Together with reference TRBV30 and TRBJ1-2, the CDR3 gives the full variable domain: SQTIHQWPATLVQPVGSPLSLECTVEGTSNPNLYWYRQAAGRGLQLLFYSVGIGQISSEVPQNLSASRPQDRQFILSSKKLLLSDSGFYLCAWSGGQWGYTFGSGTRLTVV.

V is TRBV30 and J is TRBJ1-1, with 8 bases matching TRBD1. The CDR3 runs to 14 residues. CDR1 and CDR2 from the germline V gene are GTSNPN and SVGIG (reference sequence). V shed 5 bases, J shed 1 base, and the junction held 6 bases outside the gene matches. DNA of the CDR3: TGTGCCTGGGGACAGGGTGGTGAGAACACTGAAGCTTTCTTT. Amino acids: CAWGQGGENTEAFF. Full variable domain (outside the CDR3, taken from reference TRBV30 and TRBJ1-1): SQTIHQWPATLVQPVGSPLSLECTVEGTSNPNLYWYRQAAGRGLQLLFYSVGIGQISSEVPQNLSASRPQDRQFILSSKKLLLSDSGFYLCAWGQGGENTEAFFGQGTRLTVV.

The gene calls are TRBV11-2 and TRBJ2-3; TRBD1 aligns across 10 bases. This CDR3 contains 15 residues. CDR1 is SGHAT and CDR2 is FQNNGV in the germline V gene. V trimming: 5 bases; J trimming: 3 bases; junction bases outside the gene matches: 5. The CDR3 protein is CASSVDRGGTDTQYF. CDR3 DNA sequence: TGTGCCAGCAGCGTGGACAGGGGGGGGACAGATACGCAGTATTTT.